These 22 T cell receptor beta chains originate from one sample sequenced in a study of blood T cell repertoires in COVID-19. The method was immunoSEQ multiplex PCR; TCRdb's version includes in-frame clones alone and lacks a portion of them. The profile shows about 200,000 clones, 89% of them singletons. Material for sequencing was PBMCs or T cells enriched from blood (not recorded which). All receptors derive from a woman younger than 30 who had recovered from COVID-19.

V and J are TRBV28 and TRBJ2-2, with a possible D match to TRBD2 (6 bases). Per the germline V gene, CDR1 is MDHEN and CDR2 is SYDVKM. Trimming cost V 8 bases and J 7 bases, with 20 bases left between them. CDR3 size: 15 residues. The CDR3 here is CASSKAALGGGELFF. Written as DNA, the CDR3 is TGTGCCAGCTCCAAGGCGGCTTTGGGGGGCGGGGAGCTGTTTTTT.

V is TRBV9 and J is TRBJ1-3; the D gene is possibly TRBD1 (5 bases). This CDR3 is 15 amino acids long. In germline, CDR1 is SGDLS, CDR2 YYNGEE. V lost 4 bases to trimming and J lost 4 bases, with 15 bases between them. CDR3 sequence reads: CASSPLGGLGNTIYF. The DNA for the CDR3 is TGTGCCAGCAGCCCATTGGGGGGGTTAGGAAACACCATATATTTT.

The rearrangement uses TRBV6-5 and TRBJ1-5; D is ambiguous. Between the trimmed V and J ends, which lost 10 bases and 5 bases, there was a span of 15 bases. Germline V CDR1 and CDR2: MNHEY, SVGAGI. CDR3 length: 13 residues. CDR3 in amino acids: CATALGPHQPQHF. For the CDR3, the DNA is TGTGCCACCGCCCTTGGGCCCCATCAGCCCCAGCATTTT.

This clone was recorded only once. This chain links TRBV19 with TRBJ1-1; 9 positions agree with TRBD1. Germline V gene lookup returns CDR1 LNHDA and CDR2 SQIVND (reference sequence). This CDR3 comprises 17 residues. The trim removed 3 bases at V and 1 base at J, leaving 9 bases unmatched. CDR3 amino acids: CASSIRPGQGGNTEAFF. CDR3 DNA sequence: TGTGCCAGTAGTATCCGCCCGGGACAGGGAGGGAACACTGAAGCTTTCTTT.

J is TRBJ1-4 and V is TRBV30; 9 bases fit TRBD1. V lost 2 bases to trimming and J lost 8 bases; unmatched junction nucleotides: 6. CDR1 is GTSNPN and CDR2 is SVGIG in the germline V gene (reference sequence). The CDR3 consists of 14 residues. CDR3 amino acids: CAWSRDRVYEKLFF. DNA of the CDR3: TGTGCCTGGAGTAGGGACAGGGTCTACGAAAAACTGTTTTTT. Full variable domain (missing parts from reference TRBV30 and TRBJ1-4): SQTIHQWPATLVQPVGSPLSLECTVEGTSNPNLYWYRQAAGRGLQLLFYSVGIGQISSEVPQNLSASRPQDRQFILSSKKLLLSDSGFYLCAWSRDRVYEKLFFGSGTQLSVL.

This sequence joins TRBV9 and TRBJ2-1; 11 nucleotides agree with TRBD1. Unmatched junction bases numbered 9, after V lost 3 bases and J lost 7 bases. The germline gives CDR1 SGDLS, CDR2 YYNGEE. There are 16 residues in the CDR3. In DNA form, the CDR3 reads TGTGCCAGCAGCGGTCCCGGGACAGGGGGGAGGAATGAGCAGTTCTTC. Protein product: CASSGPGTGGRNEQFF.

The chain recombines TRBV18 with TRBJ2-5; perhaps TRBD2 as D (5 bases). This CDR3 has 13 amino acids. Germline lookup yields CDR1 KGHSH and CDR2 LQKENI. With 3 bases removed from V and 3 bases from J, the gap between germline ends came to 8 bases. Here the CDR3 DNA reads TGTGCCAGCTCACCTAGTAGCGAAGAGACCCAGTACTTC. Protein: CASSPSSEETQYF.

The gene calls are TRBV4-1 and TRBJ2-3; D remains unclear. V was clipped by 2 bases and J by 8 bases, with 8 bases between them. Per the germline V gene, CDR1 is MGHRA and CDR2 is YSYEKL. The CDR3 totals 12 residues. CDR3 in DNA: TGCGCCAGCAGCCAACAACTAAGTACGCAGTATTTT. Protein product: CASSQQLSTQYF.

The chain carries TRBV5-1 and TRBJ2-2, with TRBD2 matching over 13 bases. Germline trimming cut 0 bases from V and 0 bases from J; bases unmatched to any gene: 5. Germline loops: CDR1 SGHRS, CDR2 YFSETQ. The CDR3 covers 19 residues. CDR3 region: CASSLAGLAGNTNTGELFF. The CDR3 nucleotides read TGCGCCAGCAGCTTGGCGGGACTAGCGGGGAATACGAACACCGGGGAGCTGTTTTTT.

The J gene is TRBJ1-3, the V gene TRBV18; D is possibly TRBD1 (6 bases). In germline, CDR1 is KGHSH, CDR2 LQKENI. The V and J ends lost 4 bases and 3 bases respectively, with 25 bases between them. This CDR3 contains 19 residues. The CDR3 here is CASSQKRVRDTGNGNTIYF. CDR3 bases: TGTGCCAGCTCACAAAAACGAGTCCGGGACACTGGGAATGGAAACACCATATATTTT. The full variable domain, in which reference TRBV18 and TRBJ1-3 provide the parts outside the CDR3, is NAGVMQNPRHLVRRRGQEARLRCSPMKGHSHVYWYRQLPEEGLKFMVYLQKENIIDESGMPKERFSAEFPKEGPSILRIQQVVRGDSAAYFCASSQKRVRDTGNGNTIYFGEGSWLTVV.

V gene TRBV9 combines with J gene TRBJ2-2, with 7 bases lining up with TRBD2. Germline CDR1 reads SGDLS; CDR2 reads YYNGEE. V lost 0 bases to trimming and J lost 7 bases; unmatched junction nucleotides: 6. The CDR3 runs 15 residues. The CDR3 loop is CASSVETGGLGELFF. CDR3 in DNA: TGTGCCAGCAGCGTAGAGACGGGGGGACTCGGGGAGCTGTTTTTT.

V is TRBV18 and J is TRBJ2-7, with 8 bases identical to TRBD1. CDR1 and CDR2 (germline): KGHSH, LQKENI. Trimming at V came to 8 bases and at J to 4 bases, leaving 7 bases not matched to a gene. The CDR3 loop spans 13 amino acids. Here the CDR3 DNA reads TGTGCCAGCGCAACAGGGGGGACATACGAGCAGTACTTC. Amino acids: CASATGGTYEQYF.

CDR3 in amino acids: CASSQTTGAGNYGYTF. In DNA, the CDR3 is TGTGCCAGCAGCCAAACGACAGGTGCAGGGAACTATGGCTACACCTTC. The V and J genes are TRBV7-2 and TRBJ1-2; maybe TRBD1 (6 bases). The CDR3 spans 16 residues. The V end was cut by 5 bases, the J end by 2 bases, with 18 bases between. CDR1 is SGHTA, CDR2 FQGNSA, per germline.

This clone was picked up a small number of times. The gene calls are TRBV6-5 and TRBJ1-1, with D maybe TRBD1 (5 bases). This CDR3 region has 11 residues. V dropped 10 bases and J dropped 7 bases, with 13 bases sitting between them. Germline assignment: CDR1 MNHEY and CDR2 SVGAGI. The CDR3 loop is CATSFGGEAFF. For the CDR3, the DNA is TGTGCCACCTCCTTCGGGGGTGAAGCTTTCTTT.

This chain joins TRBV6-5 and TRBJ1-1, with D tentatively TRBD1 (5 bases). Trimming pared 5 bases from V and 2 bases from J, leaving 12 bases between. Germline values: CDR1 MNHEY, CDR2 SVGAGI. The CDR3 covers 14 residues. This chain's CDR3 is CASSPREGNTEAFF. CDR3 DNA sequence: TGTGCCAGCAGTCCCAGGGAGGGCAACACTGAAGCTTTCTTT.

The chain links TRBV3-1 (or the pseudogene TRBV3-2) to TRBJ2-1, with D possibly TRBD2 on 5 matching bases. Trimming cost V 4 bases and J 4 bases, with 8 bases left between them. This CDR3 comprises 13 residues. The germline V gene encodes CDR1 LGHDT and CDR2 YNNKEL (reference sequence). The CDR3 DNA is TGTGCCAGCAGCCTAGCGAGGTACAATGAGCAGTTCTTC. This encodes CASSLARYNEQFF.

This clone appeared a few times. The CDR3 sequence is CASSLAQYQETQYF. CDR3 bases: TGTGCCAGCAGCTTGGCCCAGTACCAAGAGACCCAGTACTTC. The chain links TRBV5-6 to TRBJ2-5, with no clear D. This CDR3 spans 14 amino acids. Germline CDR1 is SGHDT and CDR2 is YYEEEE. Trimming pared 0 bases from V and 0 bases from J, leaving 6 bases between. Variable domain in full (rest from reference TRBV5-6 and TRBJ2-5): DAGVTQSPTHLIKTRGQQVTLRCSPKSGHDTVSWYQQALGQGPQFIFQYYEEEERQRGNFPDRFSGHQFPNYSSELNVNALLLGDSALYLCASSLAQYQETQYFGPGTRLLVL.

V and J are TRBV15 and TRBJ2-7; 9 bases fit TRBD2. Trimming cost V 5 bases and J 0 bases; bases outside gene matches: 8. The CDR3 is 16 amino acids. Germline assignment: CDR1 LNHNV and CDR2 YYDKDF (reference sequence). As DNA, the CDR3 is TGTGCCACCAGCGGCAGACTAGCGGAGGGCTCCTACGAGCAGTACTTC. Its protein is CATSGRLAEGSYEQYF.

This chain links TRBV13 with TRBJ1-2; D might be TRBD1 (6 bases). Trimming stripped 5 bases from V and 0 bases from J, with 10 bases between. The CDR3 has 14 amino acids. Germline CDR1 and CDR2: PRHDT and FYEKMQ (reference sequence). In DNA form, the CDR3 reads TGTGCCAGCAGCCGAGACAGGACTAACTATGGCTACACCTTC. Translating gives CASSRDRTNYGYTF.

For the CDR3, the DNA is TGCGCCAGCAGCTTGAGTGTGGACACCTACGAGCAGTACTTC. Its translation: CASSLSVDTYEQYF. The chain carries TRBV5-1 and TRBJ2-7, with a tentative D call TRBD1 (5 bases). There are 14 residues in the CDR3. Trimming pared 1 base from V and 2 bases from J, leaving 10 bases between. Germline V gives CDR1 SGHRS, CDR2 YFSETQ.

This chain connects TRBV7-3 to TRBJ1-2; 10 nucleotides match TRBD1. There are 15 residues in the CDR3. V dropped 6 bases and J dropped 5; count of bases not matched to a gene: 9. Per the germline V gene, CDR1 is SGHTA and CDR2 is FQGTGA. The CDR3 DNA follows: TGTGCCAGCAGTCCCAGACAGGGGGCCAATTATGGCTACACCTTC. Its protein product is CASSPRQGANYGYTF.

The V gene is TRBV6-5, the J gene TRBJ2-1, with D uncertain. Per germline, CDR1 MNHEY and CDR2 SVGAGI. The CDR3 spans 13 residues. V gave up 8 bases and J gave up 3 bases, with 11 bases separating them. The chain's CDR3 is CASSDILYNEQFF. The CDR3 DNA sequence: TGTGCCAGCTCAGACATCCTCTACAATGAGCAGTTCTTC.